A selection of T cell receptor beta chains follows, all from one sample in a study of T cells in Graves' hyperthyroidism and ophthalmopathy. TCRdb re-derived calls from the multiplex PCR reads in MiXCR, one entry per CDR3 protein. The sample consists of approximately 330,000 distinct CDR3 sequences, over 15% of them appearing once. The specimen sequenced was blood. The receptors were sampled from a woman aged 50 to 65 with Graves' hyperthyroidism. CDR3s include the opening cysteine and the closing phenylalanine or tryptophan. A D gene is named only where the DNA matches it firmly. Only part of the rows carry a size: once, few, many, or a class if the clone is expanded.

j_call | clone_size | v_call | d_call | cdr3_aa | cdr3_nt
TRBJ1-2 | many | TRBV5-1 | TRBD1 | CASSSTGGAYGYTF | TGCGCCAGCAGCTCGACAGGGGGCGCTTATGGCTACACCTTC
TRBJ2-5 | NA | TRBV4-1 | NA | CASSPTARQETQYF | TGCGCCAGCAGCCCAACGGCCAGGCAAGAGACCCAGTACTTC
TRBJ1-5 | many | TRBV27 | NA | CASSPTSQGFNQPQHF | TGTGCCAGCAGTCCTACCAGTCAGGGGTTCAATCAGCCCCAGCATTTT
TRBJ1-4 | few | TRBV9 | NA | CASSVGGGTEKLFF | TGTGCCAGCAGCGTAGGAGGAGGTACTGAAAAACTGTTTTTT
TRBJ1-1 | many | TRBV29-1 | NA | CSVEQGKNTEAFF | TGCAGCGTTGAACAGGGAAAGAACACTGAAGCTTTCTTT
TRBJ2-1 | few | TRBV3-1 | NA | CASSPHPSEQFF | TGTGCCAGCAGCCCCCACCCAAGTGAGCAGTTCTTC
TRBJ1-2 | NA | TRBV15 | NA | CATSRDEGGSGYTF | TGTGCCACCAGCAGAGACGAGGGGGGTTCTGGCTACACCTTC
TRBJ2-2 | NA | TRBV9 | TRBD1 | CASSVEGQGLTGELFF | TGTGCCAGCAGCGTAGAAGGACAGGGATTAACCGGGGAGCTGTTTTTT
TRBJ2-2 | NA | TRBV2 | NA | CASIRRVTGELFF | TGTGCCAGCATACGCAGGGTCACCGGGGAGCTGTTTTTT
TRBJ2-5 | NA | TRBV6-1 | TRBD2 | CASSYLPGGVGETQYF | TGTGCCAGCAGTTACCTTCCCGGGGGGGTGGGAGAGACCCAGTACTTC
TRBJ1-4 | few | TRBV7-2 | TRBD1 | CASSTGAATNEKLFF | TGTGCCAGCAGCACAGGGGCCGCAACTAATGAAAAACTGTTTTTT
TRBJ1-2 | many | TRBV10-3 | TRBD1 | CAISVGTGGSGYTF | TGTGCCATCAGTGTTGGGACAGGGGGCTCTGGCTACACCTTC
TRBJ1-5 | many | TRBV7-9 | NA | CASSSGQFNQPQHF | TGTGCCAGCAGCTCTGGACAGTTCAATCAGCCCCAGCATTTT
TRBJ1-1 | once | TRBV20-1 | NA | CSAGPGGLRAEAFF | TGCAGTGCCGGACCCGGTGGCCTAAGGGCTGAAGCTTTCTTT
TRBJ2-1 | NA | TRBV5-8 | NA | CASSPSMNEQFF | TGTGCCAGCAGCCCCAGCATGAATGAGCAGTTCTTC
TRBJ2-7 | few | TRBV10-3 | TRBD2 | CAISDRASGNEQYF | TGTGCCATCAGTGATAGGGCTAGCGGGAACGAGCAGTACTTC
TRBJ2-5 | few | TRBV6-1 | TRBD2 | CAILTPSGGETQYF | TGTGCCATCCTCACACCCAGCGGGGGGGAGACCCAGTACTTC
TRBJ1-6 | NA | TRBV7-2 | NA | CASSLEGWNSPLHF | TGTGCCAGCAGCTTAGAGGGGTGGAATTCACCCCTCCACTTT
TRBJ1-3 | NA | TRBV3-1 | NA | CASSQNLGDTIYF | TGTGCCAGCAGCCAAAACCTCGGGGACACCATATATTTT
TRBJ2-3 | few | TRBV29-1 | TRBD1 | CSVGTGIRQTDTQYF | TGCAGCGTCGGGACAGGGATTAGGCAGACAGATACGCAGTATTTT
TRBJ1-5 | NA | TRBV6-1 | NA | CASSRHITENQPQHF | TGTGCCAGCAGTCGTCATATAACAGAAAATCAGCCCCAGCATTTT
TRBJ2-5 | NA | TRBV3-1 | TRBD2 | CASSQGGAASGRQETQYF | TGTGCCAGCAGCCAAGGAGGTGCAGCTAGCGGGAGGCAAGAGACCCAGTACTTC
TRBJ2-3 | many | TRBV6-5 | NA | CASSYESVSTDTQYF | TGTGCCAGCAGTTACGAGTCAGTCAGCACAGATACGCAGTATTTT
TRBJ1-1 | NA | TRBV5-1 | NA | CASSLVPGSNTEAFF | TGCGCCAGCAGCTTGGTCCCGGGAAGTAACACTGAAGCTTTCTTT
TRBJ2-3 | few | TRBV28 | NA | CASGRHTDTQYF | TGTGCCAGCGGAAGACACACAGATACGCAGTATTTT
TRBJ2-1 | NA | TRBV20-1 | NA | CSARESGGHEQFF | TGCAGTGCTAGAGAATCTGGCGGGCATGAGCAGTTCTTC
TRBJ1-2 | NA | TRBV7-8 | NA | CASSSTGREDYGYTF | TGTGCCAGCAGCTCAACAGGGCGCGAGGACTATGGCTACACCTTC
TRBJ2-1 | NA | TRBV29-1 | TRBD2 | CSVSGQIGLAGGNEQFF | TGCAGCGTGTCAGGCCAGATTGGACTAGCGGGAGGGAATGAGCAGTTCTTC
TRBJ1-1 | NA | TRBV9 | NA | CASSAVGRSMNTEAFF | TGTGCCAGCAGCGCCGTGGGGAGATCCATGAACACTGAAGCTTTCTTT
TRBJ1-5 | many | TRBV28 | NA | CASSFYGQPQHF | TGTGCCAGCAGTTTTTACGGTCAGCCCCAGCATTTT
TRBJ1-1 | few | TRBV15 | NA | CATSRDFGTEAFF | TGTGCCACCAGCAGAGATTTTGGCACTGAAGCTTTCTTT
TRBJ1-1 | many | TRBV6-5 | NA | CASSYSQGTTEAFF | TGTGCCAGCAGTTACTCGCAGGGGACCACTGAAGCTTTCTTT
TRBJ1-2 | many | TRBV20-1 | NA | CSAPLGGAGGYTF | TGCAGTGCTCCCCTGGGAGGGGCGGGAGGCTACACCTTC
TRBJ2-7 | few | TRBV2 | NA | CASSPYPPYEQYF | TGTGCCAGCAGCCCATATCCGCCCTACGAGCAGTACTTC
TRBJ2-5 | many | TRBV18 | NA | CASSPPGRAETQYF | TGTGCCAGCTCACCACCCGGCAGGGCAGAGACCCAGTACTTC
TRBJ1-2 | few | TRBV7-9 | NA | CASTLGGKVYGYTF | TGTGCCAGCACCCTTGGGGGGAAAGTTTATGGCTACACCTTC
TRBJ2-1 | few | TRBV27 | NA | CASSISEIYNEQFF | TGTGCCAGCAGTATTTCGGAAATATACAATGAGCAGTTCTTC
TRBJ2-3 | few | TRBV4-2 | TRBD2 | CASSQDSSGITDTQYF | TGTGCCAGCAGCCAAGACTCTAGCGGGATCACAGATACGCAGTATTTT
TRBJ1-2 | NA | TRBV5-6 | NA | CASNRSPNYGYTF | TGTGCCAGCAACAGATCCCCTAACTATGGCTACACCTTC
TRBJ2-7 | many | TRBV28 | NA | CASSTDRTGEQYF | TGTGCCAGCAGCACTGACAGGACTGGGGAGCAGTACTTC
TRBJ1-2 | NA | TRBV6-1 | TRBD1 | CASTPGTDYGYTF | TGTGCCAGCACCCCCGGGACAGACTATGGCTACACCTTC
TRBJ1-1 | once | TRBV10-3 | TRBD1 | CAIRRGQGGTEAFF | TGTGCCATCAGGAGGGGACAGGGAGGGACTGAAGCTTTCTTT
TRBJ1-2 | NA | TRBV11-3 | NA | CASSTVGAPPTF | TGTGCCAGCAGCACCGTTGGGGCCCCCCCAACCTTC
TRBJ1-2 | NA | TRBV11-2 | NA | CAINRIPGRGYTF | TGTGCCATAAACAGGATCCCGGGCCGTGGCTACACCTTC
TRBJ1-1 | NA | TRBV20-1 | TRBD1 | CSAMGQMNTEAFF | TGCAGTGCCATGGGACAGATGAACACTGAAGCTTTCTTT
TRBJ1-2 | few | TRBV20-1 | NA | CSARVSTGLARPRYTF | TGCAGTGCTAGAGTATCCACCGGACTGGCTCGGCCGCGCTACACCTTC
TRBJ2-5 | NA | TRBV6-2/TRBV6-3 | NA | CASRDGYLTWETQYF | TGTGCCAGCAGGGACGGGTACCTCACTTGGGAGACCCAGTACTTC
TRBJ1-5 | few | TRBV5-5 | NA | CASSLLGEARGNQPQHF | TGTGCCAGCAGCCTCCTAGGAGAAGCCCGGGGCAATCAGCCCCAGCATTTT
TRBJ1-1 | many | TRBV12-3/TRBV12-4 | NA | CASSLMGWNTEAFF | TGTGCCAGCAGTTTGATGGGGTGGAACACTGAAGCTTTCTTT
TRBJ2-3 | few | TRBV7-2 | TRBD2 | CASRPRGEGDTQYF | TGTGCCAGCAGGCCTAGAGGGGAGGGAGATACGCAGTATTTT
TRBJ2-5 | few | TRBV5-1 | NA | CASSPLTREETQYF | TGCGCCAGCAGCCCCTTGACTAGAGAAGAGACCCAGTACTTC
TRBJ1-1 | once | TRBV18 | NA | CASSPSPGSTEAFF | TGTGCCAGCTCACCGAGCCCTGGCAGCACTGAAGCTTTCTTT
TRBJ1-2 | few | TRBV7-3 | TRBD1 | CASSLTGGADGYTF | TGTGCCAGCAGCTTAACAGGGGGCGCAGATGGCTACACCTTC
TRBJ2-1 | few | TRBV29-1 | NA | CSVALGGSYNEQFF | TGCAGCGTGGCTTTGGGCGGCTCCTACAATGAGCAGTTCTTC
TRBJ1-1 | many | TRBV30 | NA | CAWGQGTEAFF | TGTGCCTGGGGCCAAGGGACTGAAGCTTTCTTT
TRBJ2-5 | many | TRBV4-1 | TRBD1 | CASSQAEGALKTQYF | TGCGCCAGCAGCCAAGCTGAGGGGGCGTTGAAGACCCAGTACTTC
TRBJ1-4 | many | TRBV5-5 | NA | CASSFERNGNEKLFF | TGTGCCAGCAGCTTTGAGAGGAATGGGAATGAAAAACTGTTTTTT
TRBJ2-3 | many | TRBV6-1 | NA | CASSVVADTQYF | TGTGCCAGCAGTGTGGTTGCAGATACGCAGTATTTT
TRBJ2-4 | few | TRBV6-2/TRBV6-3 | NA | CASSYPAVAKNIQYF | TGTGCCAGCAGTTACCCGGCGGTAGCCAAAAACATTCAGTACTTC